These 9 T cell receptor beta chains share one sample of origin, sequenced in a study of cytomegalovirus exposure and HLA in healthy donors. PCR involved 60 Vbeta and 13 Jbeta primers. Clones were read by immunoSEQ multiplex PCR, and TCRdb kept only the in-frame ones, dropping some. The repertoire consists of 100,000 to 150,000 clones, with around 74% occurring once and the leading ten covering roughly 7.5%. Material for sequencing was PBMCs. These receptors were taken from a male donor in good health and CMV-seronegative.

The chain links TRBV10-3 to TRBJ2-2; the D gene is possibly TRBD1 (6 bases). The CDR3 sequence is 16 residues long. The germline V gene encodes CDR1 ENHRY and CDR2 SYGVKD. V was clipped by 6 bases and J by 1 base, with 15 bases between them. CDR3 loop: CAIRDLQGENTGELFF. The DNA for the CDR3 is TGTGCCATCAGGGACCTACAGGGAGAGAACACCGGGGAGCTGTTTTTT.

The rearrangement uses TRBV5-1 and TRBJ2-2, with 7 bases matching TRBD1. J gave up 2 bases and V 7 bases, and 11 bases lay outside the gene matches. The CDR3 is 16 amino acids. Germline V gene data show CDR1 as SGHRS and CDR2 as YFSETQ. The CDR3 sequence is CASAQLTGYNTGELFF. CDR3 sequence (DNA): TGCGCCAGCGCCCAGCTGACAGGGTATAACACCGGGGAGCTGTTTTTT.

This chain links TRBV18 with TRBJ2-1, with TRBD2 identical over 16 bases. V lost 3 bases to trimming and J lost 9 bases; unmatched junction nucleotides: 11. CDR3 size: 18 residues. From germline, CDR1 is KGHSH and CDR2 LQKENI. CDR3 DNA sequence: TGTGCCAGCTCACCCTTTCGGGGACTAGCGGGAGGGGACGCTGAGCAGTTCTTC. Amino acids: CASSPFRGLAGGDAEQFF.

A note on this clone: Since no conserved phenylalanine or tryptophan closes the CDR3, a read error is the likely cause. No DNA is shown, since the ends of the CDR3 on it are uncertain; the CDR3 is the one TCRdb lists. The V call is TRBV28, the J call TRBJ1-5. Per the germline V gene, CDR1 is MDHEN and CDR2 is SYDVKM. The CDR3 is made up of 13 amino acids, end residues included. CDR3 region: CASSLPTDGSVYL.

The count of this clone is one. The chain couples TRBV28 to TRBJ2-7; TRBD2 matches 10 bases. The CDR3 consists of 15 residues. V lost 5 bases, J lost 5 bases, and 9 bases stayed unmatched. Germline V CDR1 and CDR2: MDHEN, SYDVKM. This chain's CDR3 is CASSLGGLASNEQYF. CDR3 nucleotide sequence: TGTGCCAGCAGTCTCGGGGGACTAGCGAGTAACGAGCAGTACTTC.

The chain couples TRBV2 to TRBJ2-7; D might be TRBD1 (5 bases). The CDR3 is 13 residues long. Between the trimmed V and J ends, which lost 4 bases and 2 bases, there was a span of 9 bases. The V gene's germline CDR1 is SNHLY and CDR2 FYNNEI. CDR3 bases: TGTGCCAGCAGTGGAAGGGGCCCCTACGAGCAGTACTTC. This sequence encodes CASSGRGPYEQYF.

CDR3 sequence: CASSWGHQLNTEAFF. CDR3 nucleotides: TGTGCCAGCAGTTGGGGACACCAATTAAACACTGAAGCTTTCTTT. The rearrangement links TRBV6-5 to TRBJ1-1; perhaps TRBD1 as D (6 bases). CDR3 length equals 15 residues. The V end was cut by 4 bases, the J end by 2 bases, with 14 bases between. Germline CDR1 and CDR2: MNHEY and SVGAGI.

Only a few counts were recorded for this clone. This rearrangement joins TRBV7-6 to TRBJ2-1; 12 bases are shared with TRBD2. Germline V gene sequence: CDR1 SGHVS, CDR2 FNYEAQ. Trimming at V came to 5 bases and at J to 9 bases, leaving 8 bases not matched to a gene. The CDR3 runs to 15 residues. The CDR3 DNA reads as TGTGCCAGCAGCCTGCGACTAGCGGGAGACGGTGAGCAGTTCTTC. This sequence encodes CASSLRLAGDGEQFF.

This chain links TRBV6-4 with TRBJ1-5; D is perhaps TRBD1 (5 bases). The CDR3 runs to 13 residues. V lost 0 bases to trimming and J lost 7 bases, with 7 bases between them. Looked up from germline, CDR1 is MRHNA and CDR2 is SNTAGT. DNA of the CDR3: TGTGCCAGCAGTGACTCCGGGGGACAGCCCCAGCATTTT. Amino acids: CASSDSGGQPQHF.